This T cell receptor (beta chain) comes out of a study of T cells in Graves' hyperthyroidism and ophthalmopathy. The CDR3 consists of 12 residues. From germline, CDR1 is SGHAT and CDR2 FQNNGV. Points on this clonotype: An end of the junction differs from the germline gene, which may be a read error.

RNA transcripts served as the template for amplifying TCR beta CDR3 regions. The primer set for the first-round RT-PCR of the TCR CDR3 was HTBI. TCRdb re-derived calls from the multiplex PCR reads in MiXCR, one entry per CDR3 protein. The data contain 550,000 to 700,000 distinct CDR3 sequences, about 45% of them singletons. Material: peripheral blood or thyroid tissue (not recorded which). This TCR was sampled from an adult woman with Graves' disease, either hyperthyroidism or ophthalmopathy (not recorded which). This rearrangement joins TRBV11-2 to TRBJ2-6; the D call may be TRBD1 or TRBD2 (5 bases each). The DNA for the CDR3 is TGTGCCAGCAGCTCGGGGACGAACACTGAAGCTTTC. Translation: CASSSGTNTEAF.